These 17 T cell receptor beta chains share one sample of origin, sequenced in a study of T cell clonality in common variable immunodeficiency (dated by TCRdb to between 2014 and 2017). Receptor amplification or capture employed the immunoSEQ multiplex PCR assay. TCRdb took this table from immuneACCESS and kept in-frame rearrangements with V and J called. Such tables lack part of the clones; where checked against another copy, unresolved V genes explain under half of the gap, and the rest is unexplained. In this sample, under 40,000 clones appear, none counted once only. The ten largest clones take up 0.95% of the sample. The sequenced sample was peripheral blood mononuclear cells. These receptors all stem from a person aged 18 to 70 in good health.

This clone was seen ten or more times. The sequence runs out 3 residues before the end of the CDR3; the remainder is reconstructed from the germline J gene. The rearrangement joins TRBV19 to TRBJ1-2; 7 nucleotides line up with TRBD1. CDR1 and CDR2 from the germline V gene are LNHDA and SQIVND (reference sequence). This CDR3 spans 16 amino acids. Trimming cost V 6 bases and J 3 bases; bases outside gene matches: 13. The sequenced CDR3 bases are TGTGCCAGTAGGTCCGACAGGGCAGCAGGGGACTATGGC. Protein: CASRSDRAAGDYG. In full, the CDR3 reads CASRSDRAAGDYGYTF.

This clone was recorded at least ten times. The read is 3 residues too short to cover the CDR3 end, so that end is filled in from the germline J gene. The rearrangement uses TRBV30 and TRBJ2-6, with 8 bases identical to TRBD1. V was pared by 7 bases and J by 2 bases, with 10 bases of the junction left unmatched. Per germline, CDR1 GTSNPN and CDR2 SVGIG (reference sequence). This CDR3 has 16 residues. This CDR3 is CASDRVGLAGANVLTF. The part of the CDR3 DNA that was read is TGTGCCTCGGACAGGGTGGGTCTTGCTGGGGCCAACGTC.

This clone was detected ten times or more. Read data end 3 residues before the CDR3 end; the end is taken from the germline J gene. The chain recombines TRBV30 with TRBJ1-1; TRBD1 matches at 8 bases. The CDR3 runs 13 residues. Germline V gene sequence: CDR1 GTSNPN, CDR2 SVGIG (reference sequence). The J segment lost 4 bases and the V segment lost 2 bases, leaving 3 bases of the junction unmatched. CDR3 loop: CAWSTGGGTEAFF. The CDR3 bases that were read are TGTGCCTGGAGTACAGGGGGGGGCACTGAA. The complete variable domain, with remaining parts taken from reference TRBV30 and TRBJ1-1, reads SQTIHQWPATLVQPVGSPLSLECTVEGTSNPNLYWYRQAAGRGLQLLFYSVGIGQISSEVPQNLSASRPQDRQFILSSKKLLLSDSGFYLCAWSTGGGTEAFFGQGTRLTVV.

This clone appeared many times. The read terminates 3 residues ahead of where the CDR3 ends, so the germline J gene completes it. The chain is built from TRBV6-2 or TRBV6-3 and TRBJ2-1; D perhaps matches TRBD2 (5 bases). Germline-derived CDR1 and CDR2 are MNHEY and SVGEGT. The CDR3 runs 17 residues. V was shortened by 4 bases and J by 5 bases, with 21 bases between the two germline ends. The CDR3 DNA, read in part, is TGTGCCAGCAGTTCCCTTCCTGAGGACTTTATCCACAATGAG. Translation: CASSSLPEDFIHNE. The whole CDR3 is CASSSLPEDFIHNEQFF.

This clone was detected ten times or more. From the germline J gene comes the end of the CDR3, since the read stops 3 residues before it. This chain joins TRBV30 and TRBJ1-1, with D possibly TRBD1 on 5 matching bases. Per the germline V gene, CDR1 is GTSNPN and CDR2 is SVGIG (reference sequence). Trimming took 3 bases from V and 5 from J, leaving 22 bases between them. The CDR3 sequence is 16 residues long. Partial CDR3 DNA: TGTGCCTGGAGCGACAGAGGAACGAAGGTTCAGACTGAA. Residues: CAWSDRGTKVQTE. The CDR3 in its entirety is CAWSDRGTKVQTEAFF.

There are many counts of this clone. Sequencing ends 3 residues short of the CDR3 end; the germline J gene provides the rest. The chain links TRBV30 to TRBJ2-7; 8 positions agree with TRBD1. The J segment lost 4 bases and the V segment lost 1 base, leaving 0 bases of the junction unmatched. The CDR3 length is 12 residues. Germline assignment: CDR1 GTSNPN and CDR2 SVGIG (reference sequence). The sequenced CDR3 bases are TGTGCCTGGAGTGGACAGGGGTACGAG. This codes for CAWSGQGYE. The entire CDR3 is CAWSGQGYEQYF.

There are many counts of this clone. The read comes to an end 3 residues before the CDR3 does, leaving the germline J gene to fill in the end. The V gene is TRBV10-3, the J gene TRBJ1-4, with 9 bases lining up with TRBD1. From germline, CDR1 is ENHRY and CDR2 SYGVKD. With V trimmed by 5 bases and J by 7 bases, 8 bases remained unmatched. This CDR3 comprises 15 residues. Incomplete CDR3 DNA: TGTGCCATCAGTCTTTACCCGGGACAGGGTGAAAAA. It yields the protein CAISLYPGQGEK. Given in full, the CDR3 is CAISLYPGQGEKLFF.

In its sample, this clone was seen many times. The read finishes 3 residues shy of the CDR3 end, and the germline J gene is used to complete it. V is TRBV30 and J is TRBJ1-2; 10 bases match TRBD1. The V segment lost 5 bases and the J segment 3 bases; nucleotides outside the gene matches: 0. Germline V lookup: CDR1 GTSNPN, CDR2 SVGIG (reference sequence). This CDR3 has 12 amino acids. Partial CDR3 DNA: TGTGCCTGGGGACAGGGGGACTATGGC. As protein: CAWGQGDYG. The full CDR3 reads CAWGQGDYGYTF.

At least ten counts were recorded for this clone. The CDR3 end lies 3 residues beyond the end of the read and is filled in from the germline J gene. The chain has TRBV20-1 and TRBJ2-7, with D tentatively TRBD1 (5 bases). CDR1 is DFQATT and CDR2 is SNEGSKA in the germline V gene (reference sequence). The V gene lost 3 bases and the J gene lost 3 bases, with 15 bases spanning the gap. The CDR3 sequence is 14 residues long. The CDR3 protein is CSARNRQTNYEQYF. Incomplete CDR3 DNA: TGCAGTGCTAGGAACAGGCAGACCAACTACGAG.

This clone was detected ten times or more. The DNA ends 3 residues before the CDR3 does, and the rest of the CDR3 is filled in from the germline J gene. The genes are TRBV4-2 and TRBJ2-1, with TRBD2 identical over 14 bases. The junction had 12 bases not matched to a gene; V was cut back by 3 bases and J by 2 bases. The CDR3 has 20 amino acids. The germline gives CDR1 LGHNA, CDR2 YNFKEQ. The covered CDR3 bases are TGTGCCAGCAGCCAGGGGGCCGGACTAGCGGGAGGCCGGGCCTACAATGAG. Amino acids: CASSQGAGLAGGRAYNE. In full, the CDR3 is CASSQGAGLAGGRAYNEQFF.

This clone was recorded at least ten times. The DNA ends 3 residues before the CDR3 does, and the rest of the CDR3 is filled in from the germline J gene. J is TRBJ1-1 and V is TRBV6-2 or TRBV6-3; 9 bases align to TRBD1. Per the germline V gene, CDR1 is MNHEY and CDR2 is SVGEGT. CDR3 length equals 15 residues. V was pared by 6 bases and J by 5 bases, with 10 bases of the junction left unmatched. CDR3: CASSDGGQGRTEAFF. The part of the CDR3 DNA that was read is TGTGCCAGCAGCGACGGGGGACAGGGTCGGACTGAA.

This clone has ten or more counts. The missing CDR3 end, 3 residues past where the read stops, is filled in from the germline J gene. V and J are TRBV19 and TRBJ1-6; possible D gene TRBD1, 5 bases. The V gene lost 6 bases and the J gene lost 9 bases, with 21 bases spanning the gap. Germline values: CDR1 LNHDA, CDR2 SQIVND (reference sequence). The CDR3 is 16 amino acids. Here the CDR3 reads CASSSLGQGYGSPLHF. The covered CDR3 bases are TGTGCCAGTAGCTCCCTCGGGCAGGGCTATGGTTCACCC.

This clone was counted many times. The read terminates 3 residues before the CDR3 end, so the remaining end is supplied by the germline J gene. V and J are TRBV12-3 or TRBV12-4 and TRBJ1-6; D is unclear. Trimming pared 3 bases from V and 6 bases from J, leaving 9 bases between. There are 14 residues in the CDR3. The CDR3 sequence: CASSFNSFNSPLHF. The CDR3 bases that were read are TGTGCCAGCAGTTTCAACAGCTTTAATTCACCC.

This clone was detected ten times or more. The CDR3 end lies 3 residues beyond the end of the read and is filled in from the germline J gene. The chain joins TRBV19 to TRBJ1-2; D not certain. CDR1 is LNHDA, CDR2 SQIVND, per germline (reference sequence). Between the trimmed V and J ends, which lost 9 bases and 7 bases, there was a span of 18 bases. CDR3 length: 13 residues. The CDR3 DNA, read in part, is TGTGCCAGCAAAACCCGGATCTCGGGTGGC. Translating it yields CASKTRISGG. In full, the CDR3 reads CASKTRISGGYTF.

This clone was observed many times. CDR3 bases read: TGTGCCAGCAGCTGGACAGGGCACGACTATGGC. It specifies CASSWTGHDYG. The entire CDR3 protein reads CASSWTGHDYGYTF. This chain uses TRBV7-2 with TRBJ1-2; 8 bases map to TRBD1. The DNA ends 3 residues before the CDR3 does, and the rest of the CDR3 is filled in from the germline J gene. In germline, CDR1 is SGHTA, CDR2 FQGNSA. Germline trimming cut 4 bases from V and 3 bases from J; bases unmatched to any gene: 4. This CDR3 comprises 14 residues.

In its sample, this clone was seen many times. The CDR3 goes on 3 residues after the read ends, and that part is filled in from the germline J gene. The chain joins TRBV7-2 to TRBJ1-1; 7 positions match TRBD1. The ends lost 4 bases at V and 2 bases at J; junction bases unmatched: 4. The CDR3 runs to 14 residues. Germline V gene sequence: CDR1 SGHTA, CDR2 FQGNSA. CDR3: CASSSDRANTEAFF. CDR3 DNA (partial): TGTGCCAGCAGCTCCGACAGGGCCAACACTGAA. Full variable domain (remainder filled in from reference TRBV7-2 and TRBJ1-1): GAGVSQSPSNKVTEKGKDVELRCDPISGHTALYWYRQSLGQGLEFLIYFQGNSAPDKSGLPSDRFSAERTGGSVSTLTIQRTQQEDSAVYLCASSSDRANTEAFFGQGTRLTVV.

This clone was observed many times. The missing CDR3 end, 3 residues past where the read stops, is filled in from the germline J gene. The chain joins TRBV6-2 or TRBV6-3 to TRBJ2-3, with a tentative D call TRBD2 (7 bases). Trimming shortened V by 6 bases and J by 4 bases, and 14 bases separated the two germline ends. The CDR3 runs to 14 residues. Germline V gives CDR1 MNHEY, CDR2 SVGEGT. The CDR3 DNA, read in part, is TGTGCCAGCAGCCGACTAGCAGGGGCAGATACG. As protein: CASSRLAGADT. The whole CDR3 sequence reads CASSRLAGADTQYF.